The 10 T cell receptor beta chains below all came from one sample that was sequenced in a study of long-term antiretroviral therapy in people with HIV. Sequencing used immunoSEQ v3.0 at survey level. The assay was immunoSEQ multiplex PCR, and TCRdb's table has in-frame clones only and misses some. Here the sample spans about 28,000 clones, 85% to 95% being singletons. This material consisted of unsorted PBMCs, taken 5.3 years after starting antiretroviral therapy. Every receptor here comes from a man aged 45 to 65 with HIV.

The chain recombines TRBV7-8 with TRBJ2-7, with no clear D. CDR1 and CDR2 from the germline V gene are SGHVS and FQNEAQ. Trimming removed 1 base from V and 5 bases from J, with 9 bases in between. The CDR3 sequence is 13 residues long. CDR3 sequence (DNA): TGTGCCAGCAGCTTAGGGTCCAGAAACGAGCAGTACTTC. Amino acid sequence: CASSLGSRNEQYF. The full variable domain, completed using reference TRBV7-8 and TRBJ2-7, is GAGVSQSPRYKVAKRGQDVALRCDPISGHVSLFWYQQALGQGPEFLTYFQNEAQLDKSGLPSDRFFAERPEGSVSTLKIQRTQQEDSAVYLCASSLGSRNEQYFGPGTRLTVT.

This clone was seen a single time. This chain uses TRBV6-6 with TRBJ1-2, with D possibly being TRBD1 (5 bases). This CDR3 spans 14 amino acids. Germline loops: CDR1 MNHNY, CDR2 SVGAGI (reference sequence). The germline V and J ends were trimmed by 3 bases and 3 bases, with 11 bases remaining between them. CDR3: CASSYGGDYYGYTF. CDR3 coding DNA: TGTGCCAGCAGTTATGGGGGGGATTACTATGGCTACACCTTC.

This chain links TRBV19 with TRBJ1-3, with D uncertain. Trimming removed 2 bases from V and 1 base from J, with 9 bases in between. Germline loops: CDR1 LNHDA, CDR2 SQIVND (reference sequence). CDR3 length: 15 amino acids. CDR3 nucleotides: TGTGCCAGTAGTATACTGGCGGGGTCTGGAAACACCATATATTTT. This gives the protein CASSILAGSGNTIYF.

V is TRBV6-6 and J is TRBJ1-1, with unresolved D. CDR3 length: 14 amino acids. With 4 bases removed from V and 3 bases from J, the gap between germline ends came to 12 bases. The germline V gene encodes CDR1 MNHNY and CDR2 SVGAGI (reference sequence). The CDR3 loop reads CASSFRQRDTEAFF. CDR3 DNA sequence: TGTGCCAGCAGTTTTCGTCAGAGGGACACTGAAGCTTTCTTT.

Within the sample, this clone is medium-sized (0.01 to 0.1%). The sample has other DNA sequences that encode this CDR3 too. CDR3 DNA: TGTGCCAGCAGCCCACTGGGTGGCACAGATACGCAGTATTTT. Protein product: CASSPLGGTDTQYF. The genes are TRBV7-2 and TRBJ2-3; D gene ambiguous. V dropped 5 bases and J dropped 1 base, with 10 bases sitting between them. CDR3 length equals 14 residues. Germline CDR1 and CDR2: SGHTA and FQGNSA.

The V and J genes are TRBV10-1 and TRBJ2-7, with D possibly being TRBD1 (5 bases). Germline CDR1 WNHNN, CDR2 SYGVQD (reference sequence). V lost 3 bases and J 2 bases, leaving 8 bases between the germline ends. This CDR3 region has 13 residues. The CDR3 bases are TGCGCCAGCAGTGAACAGGAAGCCTACGAGCAGTACTTC. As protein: CASSEQEAYEQYF.

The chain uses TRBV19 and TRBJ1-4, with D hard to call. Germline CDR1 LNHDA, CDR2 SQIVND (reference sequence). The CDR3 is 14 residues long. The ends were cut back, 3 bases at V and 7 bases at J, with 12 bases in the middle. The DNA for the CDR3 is TGTGCCAGTAGTATTTTTGGTGTTCCTGAAAAACTGTTTTTT. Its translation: CASSIFGVPEKLFF.

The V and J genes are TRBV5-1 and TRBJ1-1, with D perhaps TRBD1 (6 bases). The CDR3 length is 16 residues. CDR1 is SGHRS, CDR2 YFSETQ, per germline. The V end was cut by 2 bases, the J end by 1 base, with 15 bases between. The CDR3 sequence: CASSLESGAGNTEAFF. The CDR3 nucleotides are TGCGCCAGCAGCTTAGAATCGGGGGCGGGGAACACTGAAGCTTTCTTT.

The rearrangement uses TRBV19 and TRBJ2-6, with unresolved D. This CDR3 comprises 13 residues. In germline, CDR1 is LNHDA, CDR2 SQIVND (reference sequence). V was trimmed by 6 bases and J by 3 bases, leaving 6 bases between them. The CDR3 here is CASRASGANVLTF. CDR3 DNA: TGTGCCAGTAGGGCCAGTGGGGCCAACGTCCTGACTTTC.

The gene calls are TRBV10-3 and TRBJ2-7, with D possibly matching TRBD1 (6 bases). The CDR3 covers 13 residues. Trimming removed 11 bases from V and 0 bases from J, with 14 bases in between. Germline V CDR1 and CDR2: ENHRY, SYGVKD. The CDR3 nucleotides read TGTGCCGCCGCCACAGGGAGCTCCTACGAGCAGTACTTC. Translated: CAAATGSSYEQYF.